This paragraph covers one TCR beta chain sequence. Constant-region reverse primers amplified full-length variable regions, followed by semi-nested Nested Universal Primer A PCR. One entry per CDR3 protein, called by TCRdb with MiXCR from the 5' RACE reads. Here the sample spans about 9,000 distinct CDR3 sequences, around 56% being singletons. The sequence was obtained from a female donor with breast cancer. The sample consisted of memory CD4+ T cells sorted from a lymph node. Subset of the sample: memory CD4+ T cells, CD4+CD45RO+CD25-.

Written as DNA, the CDR3 is TGTGCCAGCAGCTTAGAAGGGACAGACTTCGGGGAGCTGTTTTTT. It codes for CASSLEGTDFGELFF. The chain employs TRBV7-9 and TRBJ2-2; 7 bases fit TRBD1. Germline CDR1 SEHNR, CDR2 FQNEAQ (reference sequence). V shed 1 base and J 7 bases; nucleotides not matched to a gene: 6. CDR3 length: 15 residues. Drawing the rest from reference TRBV7-9 and TRBJ2-2, the complete variable domain is DTGVSQNPRHKITKRGQNVTFRCDPISEHNRLYWYRQTLGQGPEFLTYFQNEAQLEKSRLLSDRFSAERPKGSFSTLEIQRTEQGDSAMYLCASSLEGTDFGELFFGEGSRLTVL.